These 26 T cell receptor beta chains came from one sample sequenced in a study of cytomegalovirus exposure and HLA in healthy donors. PCR amplification relied on 60 Vbeta primers (plus 13 Jbeta primers). The repertoire was sequenced with immunoSEQ multiplex PCR; TCRdb's copy has only in-frame clones and lacks some. The sample has 120,000 to 150,000 clones, under 80% seen once. The sequencing sample was made of PBMCs. The receptor source for this set is a male donor in good health and CMV-seronegative.

This clone was recorded a few times. The chain links TRBV28 to TRBJ2-7, with 7 bases aligning to TRBD1. Germline V lookup: CDR1 MDHEN, CDR2 SYDVKM. V lost 6 bases, J lost 2 bases, and 10 bases stayed unmatched. CDR3 length: 15 amino acids. The CDR3 reads CASSLFDRATYEQYF. DNA for the CDR3: TGTGCCAGCAGCCTTTTTGACAGGGCGACCTACGAGCAGTACTTC.

The gene calls are TRBV6-5 and TRBJ2-7; 8 bases fit TRBD2. V trimming: 8 bases; J trimming: 4 bases; junction bases outside the gene matches: 7. In germline, CDR1 is MNHEY, CDR2 SVGAGI. This CDR3 is 13 amino acids long. CDR3 loop: CASRELAVYEQYF. DNA for the CDR3: TGTGCCAGCCGCGAACTAGCGGTGTACGAGCAGTACTTC.

The chain links TRBV29-1 to TRBJ2-6, with a possible D match to TRBD1 (5 bases). CDR3 size: 12 residues. The germline gives CDR1 SQVTM, CDR2 ANQGSEA. Trimming took off 5 bases at V and 4 bases at J, with 6 bases between the two ends. Here the CDR3 reads CSVRTGANVLTF. CDR3 bases: TGCAGCGTTCGGACAGGGGCCAACGTCCTGACTTTC.

The chain joins TRBV19 to TRBJ2-1; 7 positions match TRBD2. V shed 10 bases and J 4 bases; nucleotides not matched to a gene: 1. Looked up from germline, CDR1 is LNHDA and CDR2 is SQIVND (reference sequence). The CDR3 spans 11 residues. CDR3 loop: CANGGYNEQFF. The CDR3 coding sequence is TGTGCCAACGGGGGGTACAATGAGCAGTTCTTC.

This chain joins TRBV9 and TRBJ2-1, with 8 positions matching TRBD2. V trimming: 3 bases; J trimming: 1 base; junction bases outside the gene matches: 3. The CDR3 covers 15 residues. Germline V gene sequence: CDR1 SGDLS, CDR2 YYNGEE. CDR3 region: CASSGQRGSYNEQFF. The DNA of the CDR3 is TGTGCCAGCAGCGGTCAGCGGGGGTCCTACAATGAGCAGTTCTTC. Full variable domain (remainder filled in from reference TRBV9 and TRBJ2-1): DSGVTQTPKHLITATGQRVTLRCSPRSGDLSVYWYQQSLDQGLQFLIQYYNGEERAKGNILERFSAQQFPDLHSELNLSSLELGDSALYFCASSGQRGSYNEQFFGPGTRLTVL.

Comment on this clone: The junction differs from germline at one of its ends, possibly a read error. The chain uses TRBV27 and TRBJ1-2; tentative D call: TRBD1 (5 bases). CDR1 is MNHEY, CDR2 SMNVEV, per germline (reference sequence). The CDR3 extends over 15 amino acids. The CDR3 sequence: CPSSSHTTGSSGYTF. CDR3 DNA: TGTCCCAGCAGTTCACACACTACAGGCTCGTCTGGCTACACCTTC.

This clone was observed a single time. The genes are TRBV11-1 and TRBJ1-1, with 12 bases that match TRBD1. CDR1 and CDR2 (germline): SGHAT, FQDESV (reference sequence). The CDR3 is 16 residues long. With 5 bases clipped from V and 5 bases from J, the junction kept 9 bases outside the gene matches. The CDR3 protein is CASSTRDRGLRTEAFF. CDR3 sequence (DNA): TGTGCCAGCAGCACCCGGGACAGGGGGCTTCGGACTGAAGCTTTCTTT.

The rearrangement links TRBV6-5 to TRBJ2-5; D is perhaps TRBD2 (6 bases). The better agreement between TRBJ2-7 and the DNA end casts doubt on the J call. Looked up from germline, CDR1 is MNHEY and CDR2 is SVGAGI. The CDR3 is 14 residues long. In nucleotides, the CDR3 is TGTGCCAGCAGTCCTTACCGACTAGCCTACGAGCAGTACTTC. As protein: CASSPYRLAYEQYF.

V and J are TRBV18 and TRBJ2-4; 10 bases map to TRBD2. CDR1 KGHSH and CDR2 LQKENI come from the germline V gene. The CDR3 runs 16 residues. Unmatched junction bases numbered 7, after V lost 4 bases and J lost 4 bases. CDR3 sequence (DNA): TGTGCCAGCTCACTCACTGGACTAGCGGATAAAAACATTCAGTACTTC. It specifies CASSLTGLADKNIQYF.

The chain carries TRBV27 and TRBJ2-1; D may be TRBD1 (5 bases). Looked up from germline, CDR1 is MNHEY and CDR2 is SMNVEV (reference sequence). Deletions cut 5 bases from V and 9 bases from J, with 14 bases between. CDR3 length: 13 amino acids. This CDR3 is CASSDPGHAEQFF. The CDR3 DNA reads as TGTGCCAGCAGTGACCCCGGACATGCTGAGCAGTTCTTC.

Concerning this clone itself: The junction does not match germline at one end; this may be a read error. The rearrangement links TRBV7-3 to TRBJ1-4, with 7 nucleotides matching TRBD1. This CDR3 has 15 residues. Germline V gives CDR1 SGHTA, CDR2 FQGTGA. The CDR3 DNA sequence: TGTCCCAGCAGCCAAACAGGGGTTGCTAATGAAAAACTGTTTTTT. Its protein product is CPSSQTGVANEKLFF.

CDR3 sequence reads: CAWSVHRNQPQHF. The CDR3 region has the DNA TGTGCCTGGAGTGTACACAGGAATCAGCCCCAGCATTTT. The chain recombines TRBV30 with TRBJ1-5, with D tentatively TRBD1 (5 bases). The V end was cut by 0 bases, the J end by 4 bases, with 7 bases between. The CDR3 extends over 13 amino acids. Germline-derived CDR1 and CDR2 are GTSNPN and SVGIG (reference sequence).

This rearrangement joins TRBV6-1 to TRBJ2-5; D may be TRBD2 (7 bases). The length of the CDR3 is 16 residues. Germline V lookup: CDR1 MNHNS, CDR2 SASEGT. The V end was cut by 2 bases, the J end by 4 bases, with 17 bases between. The CDR3 protein is CASSELGGLSVETQYF. As DNA, the CDR3 is TGTGCCAGCAGTGAACTCGGGGGGCTTTCCGTAGAGACCCAGTACTTC.

The chain employs TRBV18 and TRBJ1-5; the D is unclear. Trimming left V 1 base short and J 0 bases short, with 13 bases between. The germline V gene has CDR1 KGHSH and CDR2 LQKENI. This CDR3 spans 17 amino acids. The CDR3 coding sequence is TGTGCCAGCTCACCACTGAATCTGGGCTATAGCAATCAGCCCCAGCATTTT. Translated: CASSPLNLGYSNQPQHF. Combining the CDR3 with reference TRBV18 and TRBJ1-5 gives the whole variable domain NAGVMQNPRHLVRRRGQEARLRCSPMKGHSHVYWYRQLPEEGLKFMVYLQKENIIDESGMPKERFSAEFPKEGPSILRIQQVVRGDSAAYFCASSPLNLGYSNQPQHFGDGTRLSIL.

This sequence joins TRBV7-6 and TRBJ1-2; 8 nucleotides agree with TRBD1. CDR3 size: 15 residues. Germline trimming cut 0 bases from V and 6 bases from J; bases unmatched to any gene: 6. Germline values: CDR1 SGHVS, CDR2 FNYEAQ. CDR3 DNA sequence: TGTGCCAGCAGCTTAGCGCAGGGACAGGCGGATGGCTACACCTTC. Amino acid sequence: CASSLAQGQADGYTF.

DNA of the CDR3: TGTGCCATCAGCCAGGGGTCCCCAACTAATGAAAAACTGTTTTTT. Translation gives CAISQGSPTNEKLFF. V usage is TRBV10-3 and J usage is TRBJ1-4, with D perhaps matching TRBD1 (6 bases). CDR1 is ENHRY and CDR2 is SYGVKD in the germline V gene. The CDR3 is 15 residues long. Trimming took off 6 bases at V and 0 bases at J, with 11 bases between the two ends.

This clone was seen just once. The rearrangement uses TRBV19 and TRBJ1-4, with 7 nucleotides matching TRBD1. This CDR3 spans 15 amino acids. Germline CDR1 and CDR2: LNHDA and SQIVND (reference sequence). V dropped 4 bases and J dropped 2; count of bases not matched to a gene: 4. The CDR3, as DNA: TGTGCCAGTAGTAATCGAGGGGGCACTAATGAAAAACTGTTTTTT. This gives the protein CASSNRGGTNEKLFF.

This chain connects TRBV2 to TRBJ1-5, with D possibly TRBD1 on 5 matching bases. The germline V gene has CDR1 SNHLY and CDR2 FYNNEI. CDR3 size: 15 residues. The V and J ends lost 2 bases and 0 bases respectively, with 8 bases between them. The CDR3 loop is CASSELDSSNQPQHF. CDR3 bases: TGTGCCAGCAGTGAACTAGACAGTAGCAATCAGCCCCAGCATTTT.

This chain uses TRBV2 with TRBJ2-3; D might be TRBD1 (5 bases). Germline CDR1 is SNHLY and CDR2 is FYNNEI. The CDR3 is 15 amino acids. Trimming stripped 7 bases from V and 2 bases from J, with 16 bases between. The CDR3 reads CASTEGDRFTDTQYF. CDR3 bases: TGTGCCAGCACCGAAGGGGATCGATTCACAGATACGCAGTATTTT.

This chain links TRBV4-2 with TRBJ1-5; 8 bases agree with TRBD1. This CDR3 has 19 amino acids. With 1 base clipped from V and 0 bases from J, the junction kept 11 bases outside the gene matches. CDR1 LGHNA and CDR2 YNFKEQ come from the germline V gene. In nucleotides, the CDR3 is TGTGCCAGCAGCCAAGGCTCGACAGGGGCAGGATTTAGCAATCAGCCCCAGCATTTT. Its translation: CASSQGSTGAGFSNQPQHF.

The chain recombines TRBV30 with TRBJ2-7, with TRBD1 matching 8 bases. The CDR3 covers 13 residues. V shed 2 bases and J 6 bases; nucleotides not matched to a gene: 6. CDR1 and CDR2 (germline): GTSNPN, SVGIG (reference sequence). CDR3 bases: TGTGCCTGGAGTAGGGACAGGCGTGGCGAGCAGTACTTC. Translating it yields CAWSRDRRGEQYF.

The chain links TRBV9 to TRBJ2-3; TRBD1 agrees at 7 bases. This CDR3 spans 15 amino acids. Per germline, CDR1 SGDLS and CDR2 YYNGEE. With 4 bases clipped from V and 2 bases from J, the junction kept 7 bases outside the gene matches. The CDR3 region is CASSYRTGITDTQYF. The CDR3 DNA sequence: TGTGCCAGCAGCTACCGGACAGGAATCACAGATACGCAGTATTTT.

This sequence joins TRBV18 and TRBJ2-2, with D possibly being TRBD1 (5 bases). Trimming removed 3 bases at V and 0 bases at J, with 8 bases between. The CDR3 length is 15 residues. Germline lookup yields CDR1 KGHSH and CDR2 LQKENI. CDR3 DNA sequence: TGTGCCAGCTCACCCAGGGCGGCGAACACCGGGGAGCTGTTTTTT. Amino acids: CASSPRAANTGELFF.

This chain uses TRBV18 with TRBJ2-7; 9 bases line up with TRBD1. V lost 3 bases to trimming and J lost 4 bases; unmatched junction nucleotides: 4. This CDR3 has 14 amino acids. The germline gives CDR1 KGHSH, CDR2 LQKENI. CDR3 residues: CASSPGTGQYEQYF. The CDR3 nucleotides are TGTGCCAGCTCACCCGGGACAGGGCAGTACGAGCAGTACTTC. Drawing the rest from reference TRBV18 and TRBJ2-7, the complete variable domain is NAGVMQNPRHLVRRRGQEARLRCSPMKGHSHVYWYRQLPEEGLKFMVYLQKENIIDESGMPKERFSAEFPKEGPSILRIQQVVRGDSAAYFCASSPGTGQYEQYFGPGTRLTVT.

This chain links TRBV10-3 with TRBJ1-1; TRBD1 agrees at 8 bases. Trimming at V came to 5 bases and at J to 1 base, leaving 3 bases not matched to a gene. The CDR3 spans 14 residues. Germline lookup yields CDR1 ENHRY and CDR2 SYGVKD. CDR3 in DNA: TGTGCCATCAGTTCGGACAGGGCGAACACTGAAGCTTTCTTT. Amino acids: CAISSDRANTEAFF.

This clone was picked up a small number of times. This chain links TRBV6-6 with TRBJ1-2; D uncertain. Between the trimmed V and J ends, which lost 7 bases and 0 bases, there was a span of 9 bases. The length of the CDR3 is 13 residues. CDR1 and CDR2 from the germline V gene are MNHNY and SVGAGI (reference sequence). CDR3 coding DNA: TGTGCCAGCACACACAGACCTAACTATGGCTACACCTTC. The encoded protein is CASTHRPNYGYTF.